The 20 T cell receptor beta chains in this list originate from one sample, sequenced in a study of molecular identifiers for immune sequencing clone quantification. From the PCR reads, TCRdb called clonotypes with MiXCR, one entry per CDR3 protein. In the table there are about 640,000 distinct CDR3 sequences, about 20% of which are singletons. The sample was naive CD8+ T cells from blood, with Jurkat cell RNA spiked in. Documented subset: FACS-sorted CD8+CD4-CCR7+CD45RA+ naive T cells. Every receptor here comes from a human donor in good health. Some libraries in this study had Jurkat cell RNA spiked in.

As regards this clonotype: The junction differs from germline at one of its ends, possibly a read error. J is TRBJ2-1 and V is TRBV24-1; TRBD2 aligns across 8 bases. Germline CDR1 and CDR2: KGHDR and SFDVKD. This CDR3 comprises 13 residues. CDR3 sequence: CATRAGELHEQSF. CDR3 bases: TGTGCCACCAGAGCGGGAGAGCTACATGAGCAGTCCTTC.

Concerning this clonotype itself: This may be a read error, as it is one base from a much larger clone. The chain links TRBV3-1 to TRBJ2-1; the match to TRBD2 covers 10 bases. This CDR3 region has 17 residues. Germline assignment: CDR1 LGHDT and CDR2 YNNKEL (reference sequence). CDR3 DNA: TGTGCCAACAGCCAAGACGGCCCTAGCGGGAGTTGGGGTGAGCAGTTCTTC. Translating it yields CANSQDGPSGSWGEQFF.

CDR3 amino acids: CSARDLIGWDTEAFF. The CDR3 DNA follows: TGCAGTGCTAGAGATCTGATCGGGTGGGACACTGAAGCTTTCTTT. This chain links TRBV20-1 with TRBJ1-1, with D unclear. V lost 0 bases and J lost 3, with 14 bases in between. Per the germline V gene, CDR1 is DFQATT and CDR2 is SNEGSKA (reference sequence). The CDR3 runs 15 residues.

This clonotype has at least ten counts. The rearrangement uses TRBV5-1 and TRBJ2-3, with a tentative D call TRBD1 (5 bases). This CDR3 comprises 14 residues. V lost 5 bases, J lost 2 bases, and 12 bases lay in between. Germline CDR1 and CDR2: SGHRS and YFSETQ. CDR3 amino acids: CASRGQGYTDTQYF. Written as DNA, the CDR3 is TGCGCCAGCAGAGGGCAGGGATACACAGATACGCAGTATTTT.

This clonotype has just a few counts. The chain has TRBV19 and TRBJ2-7; 9 bases are shared with TRBD2. The CDR3 length is 14 residues. Losses at the gene ends were 5 bases for V and 2 bases for J; bases not matched to a gene: 4. Germline loops: CDR1 LNHDA, CDR2 SQIVND (reference sequence). CDR3 sequence reads: CASSWAGGPYEQYF. The CDR3 coding sequence is TGTGCCAGTAGTTGGGCGGGAGGGCCCTACGAGCAGTACTTC.

This clonotype has at least ten counts. The chain is built from TRBV6-6 and TRBJ2-7, with 7 nucleotides matching TRBD2. This CDR3 has 15 residues. Per the germline V gene, CDR1 is MNHNY and CDR2 is SVGAGI (reference sequence). V lost 6 bases and J lost 3; bases outside the gene matches: 11. CDR3: CASSTGGGVFYEQYF. The CDR3 nucleotides are TGTGCCAGCAGCACGGGAGGCGGCGTTTTCTACGAGCAGTACTTC.

Note on this clonotype: A much larger clone differs by one base, so this may be a read error. The chain joins TRBV7-2 to TRBJ1-2; no firm D call. This CDR3 has 13 residues. The germline gives CDR1 SGHTA, CDR2 FQGNSA. In DNA form, the CDR3 reads TGTGCCAGCAGCTCCCTCCCTAACCATGGCTACACCTTC. As protein: CASSSLPNHGYTF.

This clonotype occurred a few times. This chain links TRBV30 with TRBJ2-7, with D possibly matching TRBD1 (6 bases). The CDR3 has 13 amino acids. Trimming removed 1 base at V and 4 bases at J, with 11 bases between. Per the germline V gene, CDR1 is GTSNPN and CDR2 is SVGIG (reference sequence). CDR3 residues: CAWSAGRGYEQYF. The CDR3 coding sequence is TGTGCCTGGAGTGCGGGCAGGGGTTACGAGCAGTACTTC.

This clonotype was found many times. The gene calls are TRBV6-5 and TRBJ2-7; the match to TRBD1 covers 8 bases. This CDR3 contains 14 residues. V shed 0 bases and J 4 bases; nucleotides not matched to a gene: 2. Germline V lookup: CDR1 MNHEY, CDR2 SVGAGI. CDR3 loop: CASSYSGDRYEQYF. DNA of the CDR3: TGTGCCAGCAGTTACTCGGGGGACAGGTACGAGCAGTACTTC.

This clonotype was recorded many times. The CDR3 nucleotides are TGTGCCAGCAGCTTTACAGGGCGCGCTGAAGCTTTCTTT. It encodes CASSFTGRAEAFF. This chain connects TRBV5-6 to TRBJ1-1; D might be TRBD1 (6 bases). The CDR3 contains 13 residues. Germline V gene sequence: CDR1 SGHDT, CDR2 YYEEEE. Trimming left V 2 bases short and J 6 bases short, with 11 bases between.

At least ten counts were recorded for this clonotype. V gene TRBV6-2 or TRBV6-3 combines with J gene TRBJ2-3; the match to TRBD1 covers 8 bases. J was trimmed by 3 bases and V by 8 bases; bases with no gene match: 4. The CDR3 is 13 residues long. Germline CDR1 MNHEY, CDR2 SVGEGT. The CDR3 DNA sequence: TGTGCCAGCGCAAACAGGGGGACAGATACGCAGTATTTT. It specifies CASANRGTDTQYF.

The chain links TRBV6-1 to TRBJ2-7; D is ambiguous. The CDR3 is 12 amino acids. Trimming removed 10 bases at V and 5 bases at J, with 15 bases between. Per germline, CDR1 MNHNS and CDR2 SASEGT. Here the CDR3 DNA reads TGTGCCAACAATTTAGGGATCAACGAGCAGTACTTC. Residues: CANNLGINEQYF.

This clonotype showed up many times. This chain connects TRBV2 to TRBJ2-7, with unresolved D. The CDR3 runs to 16 residues. The V end lost 4 bases, the J end lost 0 bases, and 16 bases lay between the germline ends. Germline V gene sequence: CDR1 SNHLY, CDR2 FYNNEI. CDR3 region: CASSGQETAHSYEQYF. In DNA, the CDR3 is TGTGCCAGCAGTGGGCAGGAGACGGCACACTCCTACGAGCAGTACTTC.

This clonotype was seen a few times. The chain couples TRBV5-1 to TRBJ2-7; 10 bases agree with TRBD1. With V trimmed by 2 bases and J by 5 bases, 7 bases remained unmatched. The CDR3 sequence is 15 residues long. The germline V gene has CDR1 SGHRS and CDR2 YFSETQ. The CDR3 coding sequence is TGCGCCAGCAGCTTAGGGGGACAGGGGACCAACGAGCAGTACTTC. Protein sequence: CASSLGGQGTNEQYF.

This clonotype was seen repeatedly, ten times or more. This chain joins TRBV4-3 and TRBJ2-5, with 7 bases matching TRBD1. CDR3 length equals 16 residues. Germline CDR1 and CDR2: LGHNA and YSLEER. V was pared by 0 bases and J by 4 bases, with 8 bases of the junction left unmatched. As DNA, the CDR3 is TGCGCCAGCAGCCAAGATTTAAGGGGGCTGTTAGAGACCCAGTACTTC. Translation gives CASSQDLRGLLETQYF.

This clonotype was counted a few times. The chain links TRBV7-6 to TRBJ2-7; D is unresolved. The CDR3 covers 12 residues. Trimming removed 5 bases from V and 6 bases from J, with 11 bases in between. From germline, CDR1 is SGHVS and CDR2 FNYEAQ. This CDR3 is CASSRESLEQYF. The CDR3 region has the DNA TGTGCCAGCAGCCGTGAATCCCTCGAGCAGTACTTC.

This clonotype was detected a few times. The V and J genes are TRBV4-1 and TRBJ2-7; the D gene is possibly TRBD1 (6 bases). The CDR3 is 14 amino acids. The V end was cut by 3 bases, the J end by 0 bases, with 9 bases between. The germline V gene has CDR1 MGHRA and CDR2 YSYEKL. The CDR3 is CASSHRDISYEQYF. DNA of the CDR3: TGCGCCAGCAGCCACCGGGACATCTCCTACGAGCAGTACTTC.

This clonotype was counted many times. This chain links TRBV4-3 with TRBJ1-5; D is ambiguous. Trimming stripped 11 bases from V and 9 bases from J, with 8 bases between. Germline lookup yields CDR1 LGHNA and CDR2 YSLEER. CDR3 length: 9 amino acids. DNA of the CDR3: TGCGCCTCCTGCGGGCCCCAGCATTTT. Its translation: CASCGPQHF.

This clonotype showed up just a few times. The V gene is TRBV19, the J gene TRBJ2-1; TRBD1 might be the D (6 bases). Germline V gene sequence: CDR1 LNHDA, CDR2 SQIVND (reference sequence). The CDR3 totals 13 residues. V shed 2 bases and J shed 10 bases, with 12 bases lying between them. Here the CDR3 DNA reads TGTGCCAGTAGTATATCAGGGGCCGGCGAGCAGTTCTTC. Its translation is CASSISGAGEQFF. Full variable domain (rest looked up from reference TRBV19 and TRBJ2-1): DGGITQSPKYLFRKEGQNVTLSCEQNLNHDAMYWYRQDPGQGLRLIYYSQIVNDFQKGDIAEGYSVSREKKESFPLTVTSAQKNPTAFYLCASSISGAGEQFFGPGTRLTVL.

This clonotype has more than one count but fewer than ten. The genes are TRBV27 and TRBJ2-7; 9 bases align to TRBD2. Trimming removed 5 bases from V and 2 bases from J; junction bases left unmatched: 1. Germline V lookup: CDR1 MNHEY, CDR2 SMNVEV (reference sequence). This CDR3 is 13 amino acids long. Written as DNA, the CDR3 is TGTGCCAGCAGTCGGACTAGCGCCTACGAGCAGTACTTC. Amino acids: CASSRTSAYEQYF.